The 3 T cell receptor beta chains in this list originate from one sample, sequenced in a study of T cell responses to AZD1222 COVID-19 vaccine (dated by TCRdb to the early 2020s). Library preparation was by the immunoSEQ multiplex PCR assay. TCRdb retrieved this table from immuneACCESS and kept in-frame rearrangements only. Not all clones are present; in checked studies, unresolved V genes account for under half, and no reason is known for the remainder. This sample gives roughly 130,000 clones in total; about 90% of them show up just once. Jointly, the top ten make up 1.4% to 1.5% of the sample. The time point label of this sample denotes: baseline before first vaccination. Sequenced material: peripheral blood, taken on day 0 of AZD1222 vaccination. The receptors stem from an adult in good health.

The chain employs TRBV12-3 or TRBV12-4 and TRBJ1-4; TRBD1 matches 7 bases. J gave up 8 bases and V 6 bases, and 3 bases lay outside the gene matches. The CDR3 has 12 amino acids. CDR3: CASSSGGEKLFF. The CDR3 DNA reads TGTGCCAGCAGCTCAGGGGGAGAAAAACTGTTTTTT.

V usage is TRBV15 and J usage is TRBJ2-7, with unresolved D. The CDR3 covers 13 residues. V was clipped by 0 bases and J by 3 bases, with 6 bases between them. CDR1 is LNHNV, CDR2 YYDKDF, per germline (reference sequence). The CDR3 protein is CATSRDKYYEQYF. As DNA, the CDR3 is TGTGCCACCAGCAGAGATAAGTACTACGAGCAGTACTTC.

The sample holds one count of this clone. The chain combines TRBV4-3 with TRBJ2-6; D is ambiguous. CDR3 length equals 17 residues. Deletions cut 5 bases from V and 0 bases from J, with 14 bases between. Germline CDR1 reads LGHNA; CDR2 reads YSLEER. CDR3 bases: TGCGCCAGCAGCGCAAGTCCACAGCCCTCTGGGGCCAACGTCCTGACTTTC. Translating gives CASSASPQPSGANVLTF.